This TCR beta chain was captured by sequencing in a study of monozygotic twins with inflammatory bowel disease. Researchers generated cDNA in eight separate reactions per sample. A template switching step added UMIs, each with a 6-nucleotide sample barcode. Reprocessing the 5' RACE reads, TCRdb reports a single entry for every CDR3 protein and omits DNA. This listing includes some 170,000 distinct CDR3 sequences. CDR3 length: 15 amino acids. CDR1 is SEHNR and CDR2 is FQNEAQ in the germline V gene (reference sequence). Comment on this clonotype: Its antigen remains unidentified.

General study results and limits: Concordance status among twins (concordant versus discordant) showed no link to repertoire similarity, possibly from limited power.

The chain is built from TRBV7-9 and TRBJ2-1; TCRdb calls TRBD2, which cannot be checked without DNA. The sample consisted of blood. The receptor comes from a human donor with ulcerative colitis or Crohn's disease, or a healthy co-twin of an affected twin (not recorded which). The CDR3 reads CASSGSGRRGNEQFF.